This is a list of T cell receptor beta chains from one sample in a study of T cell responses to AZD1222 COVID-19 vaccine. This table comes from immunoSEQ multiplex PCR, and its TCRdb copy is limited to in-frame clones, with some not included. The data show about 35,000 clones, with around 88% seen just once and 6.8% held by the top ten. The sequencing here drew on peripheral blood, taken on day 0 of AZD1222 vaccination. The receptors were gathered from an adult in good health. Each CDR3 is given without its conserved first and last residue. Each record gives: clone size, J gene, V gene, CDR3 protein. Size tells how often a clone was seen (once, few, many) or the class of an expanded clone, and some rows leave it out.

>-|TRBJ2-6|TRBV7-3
ASSLTLSGANVLT
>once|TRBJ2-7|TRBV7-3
ASSLTPGPYEQY
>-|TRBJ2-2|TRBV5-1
ASSPEGASRV
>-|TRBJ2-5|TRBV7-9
ASSSGQGWETQY
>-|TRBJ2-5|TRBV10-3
AISEQSGLLETQY
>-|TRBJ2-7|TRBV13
ASSSVRDSKDYEQY
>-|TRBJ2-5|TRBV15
ATSRDRTRGALQETQY
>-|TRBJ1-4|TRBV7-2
ASSLTPNEKLF
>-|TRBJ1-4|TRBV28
ASSANTRGNEKLF
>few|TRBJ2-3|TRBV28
ASSTYTDTQY
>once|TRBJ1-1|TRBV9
ASSFSDREDTEAF
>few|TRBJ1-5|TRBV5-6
ASSLEGQPQH
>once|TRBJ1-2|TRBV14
ASSQDPNYGYT
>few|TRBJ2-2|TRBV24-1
ATSDLRTGDTGELF
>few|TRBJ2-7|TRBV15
ATSRDQGNEQY
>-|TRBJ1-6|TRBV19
ASSRTGGNSPLH
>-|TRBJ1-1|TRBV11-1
ASSRDRVNTEAF
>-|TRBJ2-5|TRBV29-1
SVFRGKGETQY
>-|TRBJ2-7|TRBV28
ASSLAAPAYEQY
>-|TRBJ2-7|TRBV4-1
ASSQVRGTSGRAVQY
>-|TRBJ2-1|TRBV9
ASSVEGASYNEQF
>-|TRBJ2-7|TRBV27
ASSSERGGAYEQY